The sequence of this TCR beta chain was determined in a study of CD8 T cells in Susac syndrome (dated by TCRdb to the late 2010s). As for the study more broadly: Among the Susac syndrome patients who were sequenced, clinically active disease was present in five or six and clinical remission was observed in eight. The clonality of the CD8+ T cell repertoire was compared across 12 healthy donors, about 14 Susac syndrome patients and roughly 15 multiple sclerosis patients. Susac syndrome patients were therapy-naive, on corticosteroids (some also receiving IVIg), or on IVIg alone at blood withdrawal. The study used repertoire sequencing to test whether antigen drove CD8+ T cell activation and differentiation in Susac syndrome.

In regard to this clonotype: The antigen it binds to is not known. The input lacks base qualities; no much larger clone sits a single base away.

The CDR3 holds 13 amino acids from the cysteine to the phenylalanine. CDR3 DNA only is kept here, 39 bases in frame from base 1. Deletion took 0 bases off V and 5 bases off J, with a span of 9 bases between the germline ends. Reading the germline V gene gives CDR1 SGHRS and CDR2 YFSETQ. The paper as a whole reports these results and caveats: Clonal expansion was observed in Susac syndrome CD8+ repertoires, with the highest expansion in CD8+ TEMRA cells and greater expansion in clinically active than in remitting patients. The number of individuals in the TCR sequencing and HLA analysis was acknowledged as relatively small. Approximately 15 Susac-specific public clones were identified in the total CD8+ repertoire, and four to six Susac-specific public clones were identified in the CD8+ TEMRA repertoire.

High-throughput TCR beta sequencing profiled peripheral blood CD8+ and CD4+ T cells from healthy donors, Susac syndrome patients and multiple sclerosis patients. The Susac syndrome patients fulfilled recently defined diagnostic criteria for definite or probable disease. Bulk CD8+ and CD4+ T cells were purified by magnetic negative isolation, while CD8+ TEMRA cells were enriched using FACS. Blood was collected in EDTA tubes and processed within 24 hours, with PBMCs isolated through density gradient centrifugation. PBMCs destined for TCR sequencing were cryopreserved in liquid nitrogen and later thawed in a 37 °C water bath. The sorted or isolated CD4+, CD8+ and CD8+ TEMRA cells reached a purity of at least 90%. RNA was extracted using the RNeasy kit, and roughly 0.5 to 1 microgram was reverse transcribed with random hexamers. TCR beta CDR3 regions were amplified with the immunoSEQ multiplex PCR assay covering 54 Vbeta and 13 Jbeta segments. PCR amplification bias was corrected by using a synthetic template baseline for primer optimization and computational correction. In the source study's methods: Reads were annotated to V, D and J genes according to IMGT and were analyzed with immunoSEQ Analyzer, with only productive sequences retained. Clonality was computed as one minus Shannon entropy normalized by log2 of the number of productive unique sequences. Public and private clones were assessed among the 100 most prevalent clones of each patient and control. Susac-specific clones were defined as absent from healthy and MS cohorts, around 980 published viral clones and other ImmuneACCESS disease sequences. The public reads were quality trimmed at Q25 with fastp and then assembled into clones with MiXCR by TCRdb, keeping productive beta chains. Rows with one shared CDR3 protein collapse into an entry with the most common genes and DNA. In this record, the V and J calls reflect TCRdb's handling and not the investigators' own analysis. For this sample there are under 85,000 distinct CDR3 sequences; approximately 93% appear just once. Together, the top ten hold 0.45% to 0.55% of the sample.

Source material: CD8+ T cells from PBMCs. This receptor was identified in a human donor with Susac syndrome. The chain joins TRBV5-1 to TRBJ2-7; the D gene assignment is ambiguous. In nucleotide form, the sequence is TGCGCCAGCAGCTTGGCCGCGTCCGACGAGCAGTACTTC. The encoded protein is CASSLAASDEQYF.